Listed below are T cell receptor beta chains from one sample, sequenced in a study of T cell responses to AZD1222 COVID-19 vaccine. Produced via immunoSEQ multiplex PCR; TCRdb's table is partial and in-frame only. The sample yields about 150,000 clones, 85% to 95% seen once. The source was peripheral blood, collected on day 0 of AZD1222 vaccination. The receptors stem from an adult in good health. Both conserved end residues are part of each CDR3. D genes are given only for firm matches. The size of a clone is reported for some rows only, either as once, few or many, or as a class for expanded clones.

d_gene,v_gene,abundance,j_gene,CDR3nt,CDR3aa
.,TRBV9,.,TRBJ1-2,TGTGCCAGCAGCGTAGCCCGGACTAGTGGCTACACCTTC,CASSVARTSGYTF
.,TRBV4-3,.,TRBJ1-6,TGCGCCAGCAGCTTCGACAGGAGCTCCTATAATTCACCCCTCCACTTT,CASSFDRSSYNSPLHF
.,TRBV5-1,.,TRBJ1-1,TGCGCCAGCAGCTTGGTGCGGGGCAATTACATGAACACTGAAGCTTTCTTT,CASSLVRGNYMNTEAFF
.,TRBV7-2,.,TRBJ1-1,TGTGCCAGCAGCATCGGCCCTAGAGGGACTGAAGCTTTCTTT,CASSIGPRGTEAFF
TRBD2,TRBV19,.,TRBJ2-5,TGTGCCAGTAGTCCCCTTGGTCCTCGTAGCGGGAGGGCCGCGGTGGAGACCCAGTACTTC,CASSPLGPRSGRAAVETQYF
.,TRBV19,.,TRBJ1-1,TGTGCCAGTAGTGTTACAGGGAAGACTGAAGCTTTCTTT,CASSVTGKTEAFF
.,TRBV6-5,.,TRBJ1-2,TGTGCCAGCAGTTACTCGTTTCGAGATTCCTATGGCTACACCTTC,CASSYSFRDSYGYTF
.,TRBV12-3/TRBV12-4,.,TRBJ1-1,TGTGCCAGCAGTCCGACAGGGAACACTGAAGCTTTCTTT,CASSPTGNTEAFF
TRBD2,TRBV19,.,TRBJ2-3,TGTGCCAGTAGTGCGGGGGATGGAGTCCCCCGGTGGTATTTT,CASSAGDGVPRWYF
.,TRBV7-9,few,TRBJ2-1,TGTGCCAGCAGCTCTGTAGCTTTCAATGAGCAGTTCTTC,CASSSVAFNEQFF
.,TRBV4-1,.,TRBJ1-1,TGCGCCAGCAGCCAAATAGGGACGGGCACGAACACTGAAGCTTTCTTT,CASSQIGTGTNTEAFF
TRBD1,TRBV27,once,TRBJ1-1,TGTGCCAGCAGGATTCCGACAGGGAGGGGTACTGAAGCTTTCTTT,CASRIPTGRGTEAFF
.,TRBV29-1,.,TRBJ2-1,TGCAGCGTTGAAGGGGGGCGGGATATTGGGAGCTCCTACAATGAGCAGTTCTTC,CSVEGGRDIGSSYNEQFF
.,TRBV7-9,.,TRBJ2-7,TGTGCCAGCAGCTTAGTGGGGGCCTCGGGGAACTACGAGCAGTACTTC,CASSLVGASGNYEQYF
.,TRBV9,once,TRBJ1-2,TGTGCCAGCAGCCTCGGACAGCCCGCCTATGGCTACACCTTC,CASSLGQPAYGYTF
TRBD1,TRBV30,.,TRBJ1-2,TGTGCCTGGGGTGACAGGGGAGTAGGCTACACCTTC,CAWGDRGVGYTF
.,TRBV5-4,.,TRBJ1-2,TGTGCCAGCAGCTTGGTAGGAGCTAACTATGGCTACACCTTC,CASSLVGANYGYTF
TRBD1,TRBV18,.,TRBJ1-6,TGTGCCAGCTCACCCGCCGGGACAGGACTTTCACCCCTCCACTTT,CASSPAGTGLSPLHF
TRBD1,TRBV2,.,TRBJ1-1,TGTGCCAGCCGAACAGGGGGGCCCGTCATGAACACTGAAGCTTTCTTT,CASRTGGPVMNTEAFF
TRBD1,TRBV10-1,.,TRBJ2-7,TGCGCCAGCAGTTCGACAGGGGGCTTTACCTACGAGCAGTACTTC,CASSSTGGFTYEQYF
TRBD1,TRBV4-3,.,TRBJ1-2,TGCGCCAGCAGCCAGAGGACAGGGGGCAACTATGGCTACACCTTC,CASSQRTGGNYGYTF
.,TRBV5-1,.,TRBJ1-2,TGCGCCAGTTCCGAAGGGGGGGGTACTTATGGCTACACCTTC,CASSEGGGTYGYTF
TRBD1,TRBV13,.,TRBJ2-2,TGTGCCAGCAGCCTCAGGGGGCTGGGCACCGGGGAGCTGTTTTTT,CASSLRGLGTGELFF
.,TRBV15,.,TRBJ1-3,TGTGCCACCCTTGACCCGAAAATTGGAAACACCATATATTTT,CATLDPKIGNTIYF
TRBD1,TRBV7-6,.,TRBJ1-4,TGTGCCAGCAGCGAGCAACAGGGGTCGGGGGAAAAACTGTTTTTT,CASSEQQGSGEKLFF
.,TRBV4-3,.,TRBJ1-2,TGCGCCAGCAGCCAAGATCTGGGGTTCTATGGCTACACCTTC,CASSQDLGFYGYTF
.,TRBV7-8,.,TRBJ2-7,TGTGCCAGCAGCTACCGCCCGGACAGCTCCTACGAGCAGTACTTC,CASSYRPDSSYEQYF
.,TRBV29-1,.,TRBJ1-1,TGCAGCGTAGAAACCGGGGCAAACACTGAAGCTTTCTTT,CSVETGANTEAFF
TRBD1,TRBV5-7,.,TRBJ1-5,TGTGCCAGCAGCTTGGTGGGACAGGGGGGCAATCAGCCCCAGCATTTT,CASSLVGQGGNQPQHF
.,TRBV18,few,TRBJ2-7,TGTGCCAGCTCACCACCGGGGGGCGGGGACGAGCAGTACTTC,CASSPPGGGDEQYF
TRBD2,TRBV2,.,TRBJ2-3,TGTGCCAGCAGTGAAAGTGCTAGCGGAGATACGCAGTATTTT,CASSESASGDTQYF
.,TRBV6-1,few,TRBJ1-5,TGTGCCAGCAGTGAAGGTACGACAGGTCACAATCAGCCCCAGCATTTT,CASSEGTTGHNQPQHF
.,TRBV7-3,.,TRBJ2-3,TGTGCCAGCAGCCCCGCGGGGGCCACAGATACGCAGTATTTT,CASSPAGATDTQYF
.,TRBV18,.,TRBJ1-1,TGTGCCAGCTCACCAGGCGTCGGCCAGAACACTGAAGCTTTCTTT,CASSPGVGQNTEAFF
.,TRBV4-3,.,TRBJ1-2,TGCGCCAGCAGCCAAGATCATACCGATCGGAGAGGCTACACCTTC,CASSQDHTDRRGYTF
TRBD1,TRBV2,.,TRBJ1-5,TGTGCCAGCAGGAAAGAACAGGGGAGGGGGAATCAGCCCCAGCATTTT,CASRKEQGRGNQPQHF
.,TRBV15,.,TRBJ2-5,TGTGCCACCAGCAGAGTTTTTAGTGTAGCGGGACAGGGCCCGGAGACCCAGTACTTC,CATSRVFSVAGQGPETQYF
TRBD1,TRBV9,.,TRBJ1-3,TGTGCCAGCAGCACAGGGGGTTCTGGAAACACCATATATTTT,CASSTGGSGNTIYF
.,TRBV6-6,.,TRBJ1-3,TGTGCCAGCAGTCCCTTTCTTGGACAGAGCTCTGGAAACACCATATATTTT,CASSPFLGQSSGNTIYF
TRBD1,TRBV13,.,TRBJ1-5,TGTGCCAGCAGCTTTGGACAGGACACTAGCAATCAGCCCCAGCATTTT,CASSFGQDTSNQPQHF
TRBD2,TRBV6-2/TRBV6-3,once,TRBJ2-5,TGTGCCAGCACCCCGGGGGGCCAAGAGACCCAGTACTTC,CASTPGGQETQYF
.,TRBV9,.,TRBJ1-3,TGTGCCAGCAGCGTAGTGGGGCAAGGAGACACCATATATTTT,CASSVVGQGDTIYF
.,TRBV9,.,TRBJ1-4,TGTGCCAGCAGCACCAGGGAAGATGGGGAAAAACTGTTTTTT,CASSTREDGEKLFF
TRBD1,TRBV28,.,TRBJ1-5,TGTGCCAGCAGCAAAGCCCCAGGGGGGATCCCCCTATATAGCAATCAGCCCCAGCATTTT,CASSKAPGGIPLYSNQPQHF
TRBD2,TRBV5-1,.,TRBJ2-3,TGCGCCAGCAGAACCGGGGGACTAGCGGGGCTCACAGATACGCAGTATTTT,CASRTGGLAGLTDTQYF
TRBD1,TRBV11-2,.,TRBJ2-2,TGTGCCAGCAGCTTAGAAGGGACAGGGGGGACCACCGGGGAGCTGTTTTTT,CASSLEGTGGTTGELFF
.,TRBV9,.,TRBJ2-7,TGTGCCAGCAGCGTAGGACCAGGGGGGTACGAGCAGTACTTC,CASSVGPGGYEQYF
.,TRBV6-6,.,TRBJ1-5,TGTGCCAGCAGGCCCTACAGTAGCAATCAGCCCCAGCATTTT,CASRPYSSNQPQHF
.,TRBV19,.,TRBJ1-5,TGTGCCAGTAGTATAGCTGGCGGACGGGGGAATCAGCCCCAGCATTTT,CASSIAGGRGNQPQHF
.,TRBV14,.,TRBJ2-2,TGTGCCAGCAGCCTCGTCCTAGTCGGGGAGCTGTTTTTT,CASSLVLVGELFF
.,TRBV19,once,TRBJ2-5,TGTGCCAGTAGTAGCTGGGGGGCGGAAGAGACCCAGTACTTC,CASSSWGAEETQYF
TRBD2,TRBV7-2,.,TRBJ2-1,TGTGCCAGCAGCGGACTAGCGGGGGGGCCCTCCTCCGGTGAGCAGTTCTTC,CASSGLAGGPSSGEQFF
TRBD2,TRBV7-2,.,TRBJ2-5,TGTGCCAGCAGCCTCGGCGGACTAGTCCAAGAGACCCAGTACTTC,CASSLGGLVQETQYF